A selection of T cell receptor beta chains follows, all from one sample in a study of blood T cell repertoires in COVID-19. Profiling relied on immunoSEQ multiplex PCR, and the TCRdb table lists in-frame clones only, not all of them. The table lists about 200,000 clones, about 88% of them singletons. Material for sequencing was peripheral blood. The receptors here all came from a man aged 55 to 70 with acute or convalescent COVID-19. CDR3s include the opening cysteine and the closing phenylalanine or tryptophan. D genes are given only for firm matches. The size field is filled for only some rows; it gives once, few, many or a size class.

. | TRBJ2-7 | TRBV19 | . | CASNLPGWQTYYEQYF | TGTGCCAGTAACTTGCCAGGGTGGCAGACATACTACGAGCAGTACTTC
TRBD1 | TRBJ1-5 | TRBV19 | . | CASYHTDREGNQPQHF | TGTGCCAGCTACCATACGGACAGGGAAGGCAATCAGCCCCAGCATTTT
. | TRBJ1-4 | TRBV28 | . | CASSDLQGANEKLFF | TGTGCCAGCAGCGATTTACAGGGAGCTAATGAAAAACTGTTTTTT
TRBD1 | TRBJ1-6 | TRBV3-1/TRBV3-2 | . | CASSQKQGMDNSPLHF | TGTGCCAGCAGCCAGAAACAGGGGATGGATAATTCACCCCTCCACTTT
TRBD1 | TRBJ2-5 | TRBV6-2/TRBV6-3 | . | CASSPGTAKETQYF | TGTGCCAGCAGCCCCGGGACAGCTAAAGAGACCCAGTACTTC
TRBD2 | TRBJ2-1 | TRBV10-2 | . | CASSRELAGFMWDNEQFF | TGCGCCAGCAGTAGAGAGCTAGCGGGATTTATGTGGGACAATGAGCAGTTCTTC
. | TRBJ2-7 | TRBV5-5 | few | CASSLNSNPYEQYF | TGTGCCAGCAGCTTGAACAGCAACCCGTACGAGCAGTACTTC
TRBD1 | TRBJ1-5 | TRBV28 | . | CASSLAAGGPQLSNQPQHF | TGTGCCAGCAGTTTAGCCGCAGGGGGACCCCAACTTAGCAATCAGCCCCAGCATTTT
TRBD2 | TRBJ2-7 | TRBV6-5 | . | CASSYWTSGGVYEQYF | TGTGCCAGCAGTTACTGGACTAGCGGGGGGGTTTACGAGCAGTACTTC
TRBD2 | TRBJ2-7 | TRBV7-6 | . | CASSFRTSGSIGEQYF | TGTGCCAGCAGCTTCCGGACTAGCGGGAGTATTGGAGAGCAGTACTTC
TRBD1 | TRBJ2-7 | TRBV5-1 | . | CASSQGDRVSYEQYF | TGCGCCAGCAGCCAGGGGGACAGGGTGTCCTACGAGCAGTACTTC
. | TRBJ2-1 | TRBV5-1 | . | CASSFRQSEQFF | TGCGCCAGCAGCTTCAGGCAGTCTGAGCAGTTCTTC
. | TRBJ1-2 | TRBV6-2/TRBV6-3 | . | CASSPPRGGEGGGYTF | TGTGCCAGCAGTCCCCCACGAGGGGGGGAAGGAGGTGGCTACACCTTC
TRBD1 | TRBJ2-7 | TRBV19 | . | CASSIRPGQGEQYF | TGTGCCAGTAGTATCCGGCCGGGACAGGGCGAGCAGTACTTC
. | TRBJ2-7 | TRBV19 | . | CASSRGTGSASYEQYF | TGTGCCAGTAGTCGGGGGACCGGCTCCGCCTCCTACGAGCAGTACTTC
. | TRBJ2-3 | TRBV12-5 | . | CASGLVLGQGSTDTQYF | TGTGCTAGTGGTTTGGTACTTGGGCAGGGGAGCACAGATACGCAGTATTTT
TRBD2 | TRBJ2-3 | TRBV7-2 | . | CASSYRRLAGGTDTQYF | TGTGCCAGCAGCTACAGAAGACTAGCGGGGGGCACAGATACGCAGTATTTT
TRBD1 | TRBJ2-5 | TRBV19 | . | CASSQGTGGKETQYF | TGTGCCAGTAGCCAAGGGACAGGGGGCAAGGAGACCCAGTACTTC
. | TRBJ1-1 | TRBV6-5 | . | CASSYSSRATEAFF | TGTGCCAGCAGTTACTCGAGCAGAGCGACTGAAGCTTTCTTT
. | TRBJ1-1 | TRBV5-4 | . | CASSQDRREEAFF | TGTGCCAGCAGTCAGGACAGAAGAGAAGAAGCTTTCTTT
TRBD2 | TRBJ2-3 | TRBV2 | . | CASSAVGGVTDTQYF | TGTGCCAGCAGCGCGGTGGGGGGGGTCACAGATACGCAGTATTTT
TRBD1 | TRBJ2-1 | TRBV19 | . | CASSIGQGRRNEQFF | TGTGCCAGTAGTATTGGACAGGGGCGCAGGAATGAGCAGTTCTTC
. | TRBJ1-1 | TRBV2 | . | CASREDVGSEAFF | TGTGCCAGCAGGGAGGACGTAGGGAGTGAAGCTTTCTTT
. | TRBJ2-7 | TRBV7-2 | . | CASSLDPGTYEQYF | TGTGCCAGCAGCTTAGATCCCGGGACCTACGAGCAGTACTTC
. | TRBJ1-5 | TRBV19 | . | CASSTNRDQPQHF | TGTGCCAGTAGTACTAACAGGGATCAGCCCCAGCATTTT
TRBD2 | TRBJ2-1 | TRBV3-1/TRBV3-2 | few | CASSPRTSGVSYNEQFF | TGTGCCAGCAGCCCTAGGACTAGCGGGGTCTCCTACAATGAGCAGTTCTTC
TRBD1 | TRBJ1-3 | TRBV4-1 | . | CASGRQGASGNTIYF | TGCGCCAGCGGACGACAGGGGGCCTCTGGAAACACCATATATTTT
TRBD1 | TRBJ1-2 | TRBV4-1 | . | CASSQDRRRRRTGLYHYGYTF | TGCGCCAGCAGCCAAGATCGGCGGAGACGTCGGACAGGGCTGTATCACTATGGCTACACCTTC
. | TRBJ2-1 | TRBV27 | . | CASSSIGMGPRYNEQFF | TGTGCCAGCAGTTCGATCGGTATGGGGCCCCGCTACAATGAGCAGTTCTTC
. | TRBJ1-1 | TRBV29-1 | once | CSVEQGSWNTEAFF | TGCAGCGTTGAACAGGGATCCTGGAACACTGAAGCTTTCTTT
. | TRBJ2-1 | TRBV18 | . | CASSPPPGYNEQFF | TGTGCCAGCTCACCACCCCCGGGGTACAATGAGCAGTTCTTC
TRBD1 | TRBJ1-2 | TRBV4-1 | . | CASSQETGQGVGYGYTF | TGCGCCAGCAGCCAAGAAACTGGACAGGGGGTAGGGTATGGCTACACCTTC
. | TRBJ1-2 | TRBV28 | . | CASSLGRAYGYTF | TGTGCCAGCAGTTTGGGCAGGGCCTATGGCTACACCTTC
TRBD1 | TRBJ1-2 | TRBV6-5 | . | CASIWTGANYGYTF | TGTGCCAGCATCTGGACAGGGGCTAACTATGGCTACACCTTC
TRBD1 | TRBJ2-5 | TRBV7-2 | . | CASSRDSQETQYF | TGTGCCAGCAGCCGGGACAGCCAAGAGACCCAGTACTTC
TRBD1 | TRBJ1-2 | TRBV27 | . | CASPKGTGNYGYTF | TGTGCCAGCCCTAAGGGGACAGGGAACTATGGCTACACCTTC
. | TRBJ1-1 | TRBV7-9 | . | CASSRSENTEAFF | TGTGCCAGCAGCAGAAGCGAGAACACTGAAGCTTTCTTT
TRBD2 | TRBJ2-5 | TRBV3-1/TRBV3-2 | . | CASSQVVPAGGLGLKTQYF | TGTGCCAGCAGCCAAGTGGTCCCAGCGGGGGGGCTTGGCTTAAAGACCCAGTACTTC
. | TRBJ1-5 | TRBV7-8 | few | CASSLVALHGGGNQPQHF | TGTGCCAGCAGCTTAGTGGCCCTTCATGGGGGGGGCAATCAGCCCCAGCATTTT
TRBD1 | TRBJ1-2 | TRBV18 | . | CASSISTGGLDGYTF | TGTGCCAGCTCCATCTCGACAGGGGGCCTCGACGGCTACACCTTC
TRBD1 | TRBJ2-2 | TRBV3-1/TRBV3-2 | . | CASSPPRGRGGAGELFF | TGTGCCAGCAGCCCGCCCAGGGGGCGAGGGGGTGCCGGGGAGCTGTTTTTT
TRBD1 | TRBJ1-1 | TRBV5-1 | . | CASSYRTGGAGMNTEAFF | TGCGCCAGCAGCTACAGGACAGGGGGCGCGGGAATGAACACTGAAGCTTTCTTT
. | TRBJ2-4 | TRBV7-2 | . | CASSLPSVAKNIQYF | TGTGCCAGCAGCTTACCCTCAGTAGCCAAAAACATTCAGTACTTC
TRBD2 | TRBJ2-3 | TRBV6-2/TRBV6-3 | . | CASSYGVAGGQPDTQYF | TGTGCCAGCAGTTACGGGGTAGCGGGGGGCCAACCCGATACGCAGTATTTT